Many counts were recorded for the clone carrying this T cell receptor beta chain. Its antigen remains unknown. Time point here: blood at routine non-recurrence follow-up after resection. The source of the sample is a study of spatial heterogeneity in lung cancer. Study summary: Beta-chain sequences consistently outnumbered alpha-chain sequences in detection. Study-wide points: At resection, ubiquitous expanded tumor TCRs appeared in blood more than at follow-up.

On each TCR cDNA molecule, a unique molecular identifier was present. TCRdb re-called the 5' RACE reads with MiXCR, one entry per CDR3 protein. The sample contains over 85,000 distinct CDR3 sequences, roughly a fifth of which appear only once. Trimming took 5 bases from V and 0 from J, leaving 7 bases between them. The CDR3 has 13 residues. Germline values: CDR1 SGHTA, CDR2 FQGNSA. The material sequenced was PBMCs, taken at follow-up. The chain couples TRBV7-2 to TRBJ2-5, with D hard to call. This receptor was taken from a male donor with early-stage non-small cell lung cancer. CDR3 in amino acids: CASSPTYQETQYF. The CDR3 DNA reads TGTGCCAGCAGCCCGACGTACCAAGAGACCCAGTACTTC.